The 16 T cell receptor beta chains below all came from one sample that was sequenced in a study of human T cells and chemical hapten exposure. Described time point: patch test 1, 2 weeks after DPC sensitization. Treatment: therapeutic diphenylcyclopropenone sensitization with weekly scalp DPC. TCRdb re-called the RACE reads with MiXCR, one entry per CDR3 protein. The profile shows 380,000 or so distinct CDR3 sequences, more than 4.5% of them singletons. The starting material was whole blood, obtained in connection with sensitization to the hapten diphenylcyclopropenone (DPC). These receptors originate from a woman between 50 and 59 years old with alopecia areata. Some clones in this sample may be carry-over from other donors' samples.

In DNA, the CDR3 is TGCAGCGTTGGCCCACCCTCTAGCACAGATACGCAGTATTTT. This sequence encodes CSVGPPSSTDTQYF. This chain links TRBV29-1 with TRBJ2-3; D is ambiguous. The V end lost 4 bases, the J end lost 0 bases, and 11 bases lay between the germline ends. Per the germline V gene, CDR1 is SQVTM and CDR2 is ANQGSEA. This CDR3 contains 14 residues.

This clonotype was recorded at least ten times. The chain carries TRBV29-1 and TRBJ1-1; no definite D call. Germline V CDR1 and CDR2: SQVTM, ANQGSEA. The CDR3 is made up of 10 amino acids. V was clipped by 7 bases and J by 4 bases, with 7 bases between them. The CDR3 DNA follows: TGCAGCGGAGGGCGCACTGAAGCTTTCTTT. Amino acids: CSGGRTEAFF. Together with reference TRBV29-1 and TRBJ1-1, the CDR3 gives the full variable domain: SAVISQKPSRDICQRGTSLTIQCQVDSQVTMMFWYRQQPGQSLTLIATANQGSEATYESGFVIDKFPISRPNLTFSTLTVSNMSPEDSSIYLCSGGRTEAFFGQGTRLTVV.

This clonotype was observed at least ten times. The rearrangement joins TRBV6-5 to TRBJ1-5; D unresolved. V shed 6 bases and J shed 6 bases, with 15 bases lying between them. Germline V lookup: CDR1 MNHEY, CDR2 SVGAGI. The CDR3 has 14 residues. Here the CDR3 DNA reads TGTGCCAGCAGGCCGGGCGGGCGGACTCAGCCCCAGCATTTT. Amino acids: CASRPGGRTQPQHF.

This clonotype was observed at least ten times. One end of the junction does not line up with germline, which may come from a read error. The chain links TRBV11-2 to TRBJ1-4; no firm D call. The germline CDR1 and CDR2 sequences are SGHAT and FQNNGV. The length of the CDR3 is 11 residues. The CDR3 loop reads CASSLQERLFF. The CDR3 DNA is TGTGCCAGCAGCTTGCAAGAAAGACTGTTTTTT.

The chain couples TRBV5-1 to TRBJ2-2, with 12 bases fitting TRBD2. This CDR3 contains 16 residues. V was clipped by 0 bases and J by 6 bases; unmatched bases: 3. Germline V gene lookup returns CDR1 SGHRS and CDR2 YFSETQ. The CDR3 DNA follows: TGCGCCAGCAGCTTGGGGACTAGCGGGAAAGCCGGGGAGCTGTTTTTT. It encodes CASSLGTSGKAGELFF.

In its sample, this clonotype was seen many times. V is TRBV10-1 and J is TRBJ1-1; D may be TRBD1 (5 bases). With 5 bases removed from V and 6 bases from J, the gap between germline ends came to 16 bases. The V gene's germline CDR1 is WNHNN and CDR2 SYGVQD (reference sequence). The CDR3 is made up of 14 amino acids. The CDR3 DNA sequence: TGCGCCAGCAGTCAAAAACGGGACGGGTCTGAAGCTTTCTTT. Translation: CASSQKRDGSEAFF.

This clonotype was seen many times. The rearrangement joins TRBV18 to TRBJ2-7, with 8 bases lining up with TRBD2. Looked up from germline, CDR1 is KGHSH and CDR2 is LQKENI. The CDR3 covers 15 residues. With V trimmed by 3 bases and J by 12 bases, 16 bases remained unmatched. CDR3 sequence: CASSPRGAGENAGYF. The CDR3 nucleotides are TGTGCCAGCTCACCCCGTGGAGCGGGGGAGAATGCGGGGTACTTC. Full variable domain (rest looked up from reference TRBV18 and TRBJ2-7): NAGVMQNPRHLVRRRGQEARLRCSPMKGHSHVYWYRQLPEEGLKFMVYLQKENIIDESGMPKERFSAEFPKEGPSILRIQQVVRGDSAAYFCASSPRGAGENAGYFGPGTRLTVT.

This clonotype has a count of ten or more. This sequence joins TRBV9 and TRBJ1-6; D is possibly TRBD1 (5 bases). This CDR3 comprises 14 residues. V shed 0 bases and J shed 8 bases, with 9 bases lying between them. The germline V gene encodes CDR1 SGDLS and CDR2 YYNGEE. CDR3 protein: CASSVEGEDSPLHF. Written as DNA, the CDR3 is TGTGCCAGCAGCGTAGAAGGGGAAGATTCACCCCTCCACTTT. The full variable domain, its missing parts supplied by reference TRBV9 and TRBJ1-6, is DSGVTQTPKHLITATGQRVTLRCSPRSGDLSVYWYQQSLDQGLQFLIQYYNGEERAKGNILERFSAQQFPDLHSELNLSSLELGDSALYFCASSVEGEDSPLHFGNGTRLTVT.

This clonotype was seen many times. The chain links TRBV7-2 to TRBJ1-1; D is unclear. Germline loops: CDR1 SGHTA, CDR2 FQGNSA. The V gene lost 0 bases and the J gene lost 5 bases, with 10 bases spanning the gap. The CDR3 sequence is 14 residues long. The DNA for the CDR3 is TGTGCCAGCAGCTTAGCCGGGGTGTCAACTGAAGCTTTCTTT. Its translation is CASSLAGVSTEAFF.

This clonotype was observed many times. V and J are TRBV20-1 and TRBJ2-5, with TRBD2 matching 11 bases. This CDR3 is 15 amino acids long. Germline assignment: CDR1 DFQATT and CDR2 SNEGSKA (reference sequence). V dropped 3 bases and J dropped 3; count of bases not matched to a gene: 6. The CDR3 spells CSASGRLAGKETQYF. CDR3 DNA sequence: TGCAGTGCTAGTGGTAGACTAGCGGGGAAAGAGACCCAGTACTTC.

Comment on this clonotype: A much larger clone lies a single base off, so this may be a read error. The CDR3 DNA reads as TGCAGTGCTCACTTCAGCTCCAACAATGAGCAGTTCTTC. Encoded protein: CSAHFSSNNEQFF. The chain recombines TRBV20-1 with TRBJ2-1; D gene ambiguous. Germline loops: CDR1 DFQATT, CDR2 SNEGSKA (reference sequence). CDR3 length: 13 residues.

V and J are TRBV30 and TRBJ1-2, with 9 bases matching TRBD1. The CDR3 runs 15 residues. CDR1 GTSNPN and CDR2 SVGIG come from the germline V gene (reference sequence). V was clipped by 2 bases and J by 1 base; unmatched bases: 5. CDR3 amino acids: CAWSTGTGFNYGYTF. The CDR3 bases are TGTGCCTGGAGTACCGGGACAGGGTTTAACTATGGCTACACCTTC.

The CDR3 sequence is CSARRRAGLETQYF. In nucleotides, the CDR3 is TGCAGTGCTAGACGCCGGGCGGGGCTAGAGACCCAGTACTTC. The V gene is TRBV20-1, the J gene TRBJ2-5; tentative D call: TRBD2 (6 bases). CDR1 and CDR2 from the germline V gene are DFQATT and SNEGSKA (reference sequence). V was cut by 2 bases and J by 4 bases, with 14 bases left in between. The CDR3 consists of 14 residues.

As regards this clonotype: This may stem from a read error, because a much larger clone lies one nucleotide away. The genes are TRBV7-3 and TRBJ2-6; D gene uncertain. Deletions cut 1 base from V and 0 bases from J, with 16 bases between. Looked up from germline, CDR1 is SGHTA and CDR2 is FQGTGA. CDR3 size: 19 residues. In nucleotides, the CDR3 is TGTGCCAGCAGCTTAAGGTGGGCAGGTCCCCGCTCTGGGGCCAACGTCCTGACTTTC. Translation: CASSLRWAGPRSGANVLTF. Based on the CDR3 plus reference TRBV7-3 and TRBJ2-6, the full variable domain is GAGVSQTPSNKVTEKGKYVELRCDPISGHTALYWYRQSLGQGPEFLIYFQGTGAADDSGLPNDRFFAVRPEGSVSTLKIQRTERGDSAVYLCASSLRWAGPRSGANVLTFGAGSRLTVL.

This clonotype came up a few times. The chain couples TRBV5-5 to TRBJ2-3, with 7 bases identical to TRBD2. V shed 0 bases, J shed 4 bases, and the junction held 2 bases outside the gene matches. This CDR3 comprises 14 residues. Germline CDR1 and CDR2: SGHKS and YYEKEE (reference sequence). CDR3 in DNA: TGTGCCAGCAGCTTGGAAGGGAGGGCAGATACGCAGTATTTT. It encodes CASSLEGRADTQYF.

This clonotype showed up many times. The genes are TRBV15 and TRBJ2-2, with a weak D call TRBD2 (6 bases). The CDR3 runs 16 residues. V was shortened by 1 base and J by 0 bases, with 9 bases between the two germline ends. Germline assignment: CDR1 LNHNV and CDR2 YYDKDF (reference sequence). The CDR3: CATSRARGSNTGELFF. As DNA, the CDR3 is TGTGCCACCAGCAGAGCGCGGGGATCGAACACCGGGGAGCTGTTTTTT.